This is a list of T cell receptor beta chains from one sample in a study of OX40 agonist ivuxolimab in advanced cancers. TCRdb's copy holds only in-frame clones and misses some; the assay was immunoSEQ multiplex PCR. The table shows tens of thousands of clones, with more than 75% occurring only once. The sequencing used CD4+ or CD8+ T cells sorted from blood, collected in a trial of the OX40 agonist ivuxolimab. All receptors derive from an adult with an advanced solid tumor such as melanoma, head and neck, liver or kidney cancer. Both conserved end residues are part of each CDR3. Each record gives: D gene, CDR3 length, J gene, clone size, V gene, CDR3 protein, CDR3 DNA. A D gene is named only where the DNA matches it firmly. Expanded clones are given a class, and other clones once, few, many or no size at all.

TRBD2 | 18 | TRBJ2-1 | NA | TRBV6-1 | CASSEDGTSGGIYNEQFF | TGTGCCAGCAGTGAAGATGGGACTAGCGGGGGCATCTACAATGAGCAGTTCTTC
NA | 15 | TRBJ2-2 | NA | TRBV10-3 | CAIRAEPRNTGELFF | TGTGCCATCAGGGCGGAGCCAAGGAACACCGGGGAGCTGTTTTTT
NA | 14 | TRBJ2-5 | NA | TRBV5-1 | CASSPSTARETQYF | TGCGCCAGCAGCCCCTCCACTGCCCGCGAGACCCAGTACTTC
NA | 14 | TRBJ2-5 | NA | TRBV6-5 | CASQDGIRPETQYF | TGTGCCAGCCAGGACGGAATCCGCCCAGAGACCCAGTACTTC
NA | 14 | TRBJ2-1 | NA | TRBV2 | CASSEVGTYNEQFF | TGTGCCAGCAGTGAAGTGGGGACTTACAATGAGCAGTTCTTC
TRBD1 | 15 | TRBJ2-7 | NA | TRBV19 | CASSISGQGTYEQYF | TGTGCCAGTAGTATCTCCGGACAGGGGACCTACGAGCAGTACTTC
NA | 14 | TRBJ1-4 | NA | TRBV9 | CASGLGRQNEKLFF | TGTGCCAGCGGTTTGGGACGGCAGAATGAAAAACTGTTTTTT
TRBD2 | 19 | TRBJ2-7 | few | TRBV30 | CAWSVRVLAGGPSFYEQYF | TGTGCCTGGAGTGTACGTGTACTAGCGGGAGGGCCCTCTTTCTACGAGCAGTACTTC
NA | 13 | TRBJ2-5 | once | TRBV6-5 | CASSYGNWETQYF | TGTGCCAGCAGTTACGGGAACTGGGAGACCCAGTACTTC
NA | 14 | TRBJ2-1 | NA | TRBV7-3 | CASSLGRSYNEQFF | TGTGCCAGCAGCTTGGGCAGAAGTTACAATGAGCAGTTCTTC
NA | 14 | TRBJ2-7 | NA | TRBV5-5 | CASSLGGGHYEQYF | TGTGCCAGCAGCTTGGGCGGGGGCCACTACGAGCAGTACTTC
NA | 15 | TRBJ2-2 | NA | TRBV5-1 | CASSASQGGNGELFF | TGCGCCAGCAGCGCGTCACAGGGAGGGAACGGGGAGCTGTTTTTT
NA | 13 | TRBJ2-7 | NA | TRBV18 | CASSPPSLYEQYF | TGTGCCAGCTCACCACCGAGTCTTTACGAGCAGTACTTC
NA | 12 | TRBJ1-5 | few | TRBV7-9 | CASSLGYQPQHF | TGTGCCAGCAGCTTGGGGTATCAGCCCCAGCATTTT
TRBD1 | 16 | TRBJ2-1 | few | TRBV11-2 | CASSPSLRGPNNEQFF | TGTGCCAGCAGCCCAAGCCTGAGGGGGCCGAACAATGAGCAGTTCTTC
NA | 13 | TRBJ2-1 | NA | TRBV5-4 | CASSLAGVREQFF | TGTGCCAGCAGCTTGGCTGGCGTCCGGGAGCAGTTCTTC
TRBD2 | 14 | TRBJ2-3 | NA | TRBV6-1 | CASSSSGVADTQYF | TGTGCCAGCAGCTCTAGCGGGGTGGCAGATACGCAGTATTTT
TRBD1 | 15 | TRBJ2-5 | NA | TRBV10-1 | CASSEDRVGEETQYF | TGCGCCAGCAGTGAGGACAGGGTAGGGGAAGAGACCCAGTACTTC
TRBD1 | 14 | TRBJ1-2 | NA | TRBV7-2 | CASSLGQGFYGYTF | TGTGCCAGCAGCTTAGGACAGGGATTCTATGGCTACACCTTC
NA | 15 | TRBJ2-7 | NA | TRBV9 | CASSGQDSTSYEQYF | TGTGCCAGCAGCGGACAGGACTCAACCTCCTACGAGCAGTACTTC
NA | 13 | TRBJ1-1 | NA | TRBV11-2 | CASSPHFNTEAFF | TGTGCCAGCAGCCCTCACTTCAACACTGAAGCTTTCTTT
NA | 13 | TRBJ2-5 | NA | TRBV5-1 | CASSSGGGETQYF | TGCGCCAGCAGCTCTGGCGGCGGGGAGACCCAGTACTTC